This T cell receptor (beta chain) emerged from a study of blood T cell repertoires in COVID-19. Measured with immunoSEQ multiplex PCR; TCRdb has only the in-frame clones, and not every one. The data hold 310,000 or so clones, with 80% to 90% observed a single time. The CDR3 runs 14 residues. V dropped 5 bases and J dropped 2 bases, with 12 bases sitting between them. CDR1 and CDR2 (germline): SGHRS, YFSETQ. Material: PBMCs or T cells enriched from blood (not recorded which). V usage is TRBV5-1 and J usage is TRBJ2-3; D possibly corresponds to TRBD2 (7 bases). This clonotype was obtained from a young woman who had recovered from COVID-19. CDR3 in DNA: TGCGCCAGCAGTAGCCGGGGGGCCACAGATACGCAGTATTTT. This gives the protein CASSSRGATDTQYF. The full variable domain, its missing parts supplied by reference TRBV5-1 and TRBJ2-3, is KAGVTQTPRYLIKTRGQQVTLSCSPISGHRSVSWYQQTPGQGLQFLFEYFSETQRNKGNFPGRFSGRQFSNSRSEMNVSTLELGDSALYLCASSSRGATDTQYFGPGTRLTVL.